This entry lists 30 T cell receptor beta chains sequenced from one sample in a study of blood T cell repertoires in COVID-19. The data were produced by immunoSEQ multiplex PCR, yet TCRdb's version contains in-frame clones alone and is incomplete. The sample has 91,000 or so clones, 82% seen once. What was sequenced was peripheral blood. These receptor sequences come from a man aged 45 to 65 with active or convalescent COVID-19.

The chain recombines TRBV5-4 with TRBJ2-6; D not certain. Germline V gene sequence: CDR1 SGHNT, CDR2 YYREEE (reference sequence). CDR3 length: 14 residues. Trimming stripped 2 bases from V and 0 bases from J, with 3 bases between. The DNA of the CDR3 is TGTGCCAGCAGCTTCAGCTCTGGGGCCAACGTCCTGACTTTC. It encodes CASSFSSGANVLTF.

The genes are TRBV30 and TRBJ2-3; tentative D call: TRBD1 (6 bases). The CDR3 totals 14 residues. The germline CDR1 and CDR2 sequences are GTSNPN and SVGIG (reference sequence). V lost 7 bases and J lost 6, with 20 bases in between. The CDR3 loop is CASRAQGSGDTQYF. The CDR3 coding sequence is TGTGCCTCCCGGGCACAGGGATCGGGGGATACGCAGTATTTT. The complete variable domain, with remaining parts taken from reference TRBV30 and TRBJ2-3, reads SQTIHQWPATLVQPVGSPLSLECTVEGTSNPNLYWYRQAAGRGLQLLFYSVGIGQISSEVPQNLSASRPQDRQFILSSKKLLLSDSGFYLCASRAQGSGDTQYFGPGTRLTVL.

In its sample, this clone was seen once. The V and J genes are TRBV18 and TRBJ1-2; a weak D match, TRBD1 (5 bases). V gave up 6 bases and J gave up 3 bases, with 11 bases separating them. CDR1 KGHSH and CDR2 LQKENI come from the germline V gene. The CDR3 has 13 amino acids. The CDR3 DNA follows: TGTGCCAGCTCGGAGGGAGGGGACTATGGCTACACCTTC. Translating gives CASSEGGDYGYTF.

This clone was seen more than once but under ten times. CDR3 amino acids: CASSQGTGKQYF. The CDR3 DNA reads as TGTGCCAGCAGCCAAGGGACAGGGAAGCAGTACTTC. This chain joins TRBV7-9 and TRBJ2-7; 9 bases are a match to TRBD1. Per the germline V gene, CDR1 is SEHNR and CDR2 is FQNEAQ (reference sequence). The CDR3 loop spans 12 amino acids. The junction had 4 bases not matched to a gene; V was cut back by 5 bases and J by 8 bases.

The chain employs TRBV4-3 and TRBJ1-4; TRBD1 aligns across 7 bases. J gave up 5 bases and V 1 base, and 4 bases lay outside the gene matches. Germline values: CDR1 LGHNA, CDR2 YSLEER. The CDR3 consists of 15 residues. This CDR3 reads CASSQGDRANEKLFF. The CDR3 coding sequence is TGCGCCAGCAGCCAAGGTGACAGGGCGAATGAAAAACTGTTTTTT.

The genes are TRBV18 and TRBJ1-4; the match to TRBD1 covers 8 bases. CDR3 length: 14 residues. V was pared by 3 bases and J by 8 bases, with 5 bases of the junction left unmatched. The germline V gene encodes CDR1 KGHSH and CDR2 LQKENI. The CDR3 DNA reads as TGTGCCAGCTCACCGGGGACAGGAGGGGAAAAACTGTTTTTT. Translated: CASSPGTGGEKLFF. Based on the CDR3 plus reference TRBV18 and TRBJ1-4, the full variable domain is NAGVMQNPRHLVRRRGQEARLRCSPMKGHSHVYWYRQLPEEGLKFMVYLQKENIIDESGMPKERFSAEFPKEGPSILRIQQVVRGDSAAYFCASSPGTGGEKLFFGSGTQLSVL.

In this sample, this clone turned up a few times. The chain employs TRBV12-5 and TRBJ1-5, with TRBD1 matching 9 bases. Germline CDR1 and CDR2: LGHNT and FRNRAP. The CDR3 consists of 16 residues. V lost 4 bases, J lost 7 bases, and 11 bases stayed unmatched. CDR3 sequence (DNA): TGTGCTAGTGGTTGGGTTATACAGGGGGCGCGACAGCCCCAGCATTTT. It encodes CASGWVIQGARQPQHF.

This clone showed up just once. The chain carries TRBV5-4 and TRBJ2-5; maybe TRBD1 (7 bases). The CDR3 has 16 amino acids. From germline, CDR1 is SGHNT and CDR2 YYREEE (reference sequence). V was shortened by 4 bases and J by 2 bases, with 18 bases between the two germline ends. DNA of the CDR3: TGTGCCAGCAGCGCGGGACAGTGGCGGGAACAAGAGACCCAGTACTTC. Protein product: CASSAGQWREQETQYF. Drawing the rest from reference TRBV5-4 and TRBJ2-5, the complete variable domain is ETGVTQSPTHLIKTRGQQVTLRCSSQSGHNTVSWYQQALGQGPQFIFQYYREEENGRGNFPPRFSGLQFPNYSSELNVNALELDDSALYLCASSAGQWREQETQYFGPGTRLLVL.

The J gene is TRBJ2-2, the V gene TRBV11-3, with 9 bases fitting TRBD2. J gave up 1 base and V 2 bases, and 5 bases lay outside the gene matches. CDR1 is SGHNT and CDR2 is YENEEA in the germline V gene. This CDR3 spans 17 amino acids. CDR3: CASSLIGAGGNTGELFF. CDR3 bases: TGTGCCAGCAGCTTAATTGGAGCGGGGGGGAACACCGGGGAGCTGTTTTTT.

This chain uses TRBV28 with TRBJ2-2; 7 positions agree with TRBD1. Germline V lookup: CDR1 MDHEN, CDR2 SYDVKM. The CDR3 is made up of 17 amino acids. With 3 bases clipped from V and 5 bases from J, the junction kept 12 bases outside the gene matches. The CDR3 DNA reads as TGTGCCAGCAGTTTGGAAGTCCGGGACAGCTGGACCGGGGAGCTGTTTTTT. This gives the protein CASSLEVRDSWTGELFF.

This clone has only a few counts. CDR3: CASSLEQSAYQSYYEQYF. CDR3 in DNA: TGTGCCAGCAGCTTAGAACAGTCAGCCTATCAATCTTACTACGAGCAGTACTTC. This chain uses TRBV7-2 with TRBJ2-7; D is ambiguous. Germline V gives CDR1 SGHTA, CDR2 FQGNSA. Trimming removed 1 base at V and 3 bases at J, with 22 bases between. There are 18 residues in the CDR3.

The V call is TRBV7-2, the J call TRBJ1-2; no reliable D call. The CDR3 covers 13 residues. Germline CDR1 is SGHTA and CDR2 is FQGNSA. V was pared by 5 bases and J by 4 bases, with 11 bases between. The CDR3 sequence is CASSTGLPYGYTF. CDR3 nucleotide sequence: TGTGCCAGCAGCACCGGACTGCCCTATGGCTACACCTTC.

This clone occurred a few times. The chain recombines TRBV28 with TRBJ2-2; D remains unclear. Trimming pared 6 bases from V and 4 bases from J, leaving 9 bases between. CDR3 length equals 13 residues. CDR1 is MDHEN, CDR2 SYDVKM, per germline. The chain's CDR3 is CASRGRPTGELFF. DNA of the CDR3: TGTGCCAGCAGGGGCAGGCCCACCGGGGAGCTGTTTTTT. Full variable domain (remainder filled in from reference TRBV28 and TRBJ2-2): DVKVTQSSRYLVKRTGEKVFLECVQDMDHENMFWYRQDPGLGLRLIYFSYDVKMKEKGDIPEGYSVSREKKERFSLILESASTNQTSMYLCASRGRPTGELFFGEGSRLTVL.

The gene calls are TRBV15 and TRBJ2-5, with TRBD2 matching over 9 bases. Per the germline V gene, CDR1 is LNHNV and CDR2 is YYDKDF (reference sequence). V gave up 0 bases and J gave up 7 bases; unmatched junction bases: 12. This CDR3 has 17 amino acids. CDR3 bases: TGTGCCACCAGCAGAGATTTGAGCGGGGGGCCTTCAGGGACCCAGTACTTC. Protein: CATSRDLSGGPSGTQYF.

The CDR3 nucleotides read TGTGCCAGTAGGACCACAGGGAAGGCGAACCAAGAGACCCAGTACTTC. It translates to CASRTTGKANQETQYF. The rearrangement uses TRBV19 and TRBJ2-5; possibly TRBD1 for D (6 bases). Germline V lookup: CDR1 LNHDA, CDR2 SQIVND (reference sequence). The CDR3 has 16 residues. V dropped 6 bases and J dropped 0 bases, with 17 bases sitting between them.

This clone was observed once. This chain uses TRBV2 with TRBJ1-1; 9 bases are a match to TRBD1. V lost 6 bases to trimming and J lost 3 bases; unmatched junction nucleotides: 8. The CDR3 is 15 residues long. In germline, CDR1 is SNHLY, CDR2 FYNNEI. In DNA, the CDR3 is TGTGCCAGCAGACCGGGACAGGGAGGCGACACTGAAGCTTTCTTT. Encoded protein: CASRPGQGGDTEAFF.

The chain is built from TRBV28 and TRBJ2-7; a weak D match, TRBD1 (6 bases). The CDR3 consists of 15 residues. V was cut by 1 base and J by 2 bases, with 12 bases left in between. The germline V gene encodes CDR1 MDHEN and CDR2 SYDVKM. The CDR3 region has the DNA TGTGCCAGCAGTTTATCCCTGACAGGCACCTACGAGCAGTACGTC. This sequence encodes CASSLSLTGTYEQYV.

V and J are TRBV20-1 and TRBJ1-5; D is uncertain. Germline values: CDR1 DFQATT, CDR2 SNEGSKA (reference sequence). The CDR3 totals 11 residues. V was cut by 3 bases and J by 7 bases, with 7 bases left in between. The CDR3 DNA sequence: TGCAGTGCTAGTTTCGAGCAGCCCCAGCATTTT. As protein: CSASFEQPQHF.

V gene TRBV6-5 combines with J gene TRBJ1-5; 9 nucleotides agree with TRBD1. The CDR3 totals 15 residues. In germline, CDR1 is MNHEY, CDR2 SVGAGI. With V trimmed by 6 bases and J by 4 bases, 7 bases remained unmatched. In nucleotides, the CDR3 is TGTGCCAGCAGGCTGGGACAGGGAGGGAATCAGCCCCAGCATTTT. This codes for CASRLGQGGNQPQHF.

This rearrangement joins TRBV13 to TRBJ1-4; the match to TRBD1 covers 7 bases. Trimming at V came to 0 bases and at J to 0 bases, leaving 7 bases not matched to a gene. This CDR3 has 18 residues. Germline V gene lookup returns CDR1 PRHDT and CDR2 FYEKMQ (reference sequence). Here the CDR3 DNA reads TGTGCCAGCAGCTTAGGACAGGGGTCTCTTGCAACTAATGAAAAACTGTTTTTT. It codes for CASSLGQGSLATNEKLFF.

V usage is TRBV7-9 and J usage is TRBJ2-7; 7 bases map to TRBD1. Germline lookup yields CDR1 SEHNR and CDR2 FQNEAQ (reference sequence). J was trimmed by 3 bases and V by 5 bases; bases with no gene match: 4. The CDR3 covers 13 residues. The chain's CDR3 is CASSPQGNYEQYF. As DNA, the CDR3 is TGTGCCAGCAGCCCACAGGGGAACTACGAGCAGTACTTC.

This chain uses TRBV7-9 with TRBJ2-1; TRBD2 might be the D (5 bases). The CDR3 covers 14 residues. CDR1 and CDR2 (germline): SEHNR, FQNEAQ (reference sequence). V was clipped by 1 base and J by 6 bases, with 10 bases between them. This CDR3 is CASSLGWERNEQFF. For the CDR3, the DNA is TGTGCCAGCAGCTTAGGATGGGAGCGCAATGAGCAGTTCTTC. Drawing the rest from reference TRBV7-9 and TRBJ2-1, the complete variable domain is DTGVSQNPRHKITKRGQNVTFRCDPISEHNRLYWYRQTLGQGPEFLTYFQNEAQLEKSRLLSDRFSAERPKGSFSTLEIQRTEQGDSAMYLCASSLGWERNEQFFGPGTRLTVL.

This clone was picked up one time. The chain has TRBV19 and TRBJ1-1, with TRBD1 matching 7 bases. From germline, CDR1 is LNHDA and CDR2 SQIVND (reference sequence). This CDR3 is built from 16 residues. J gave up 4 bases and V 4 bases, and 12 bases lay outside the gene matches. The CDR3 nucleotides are TGTGCCAGTAGTACCCGGACAGGCCACGGTCCCACTGAAGCTTTCTTT. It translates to CASSTRTGHGPTEAFF.

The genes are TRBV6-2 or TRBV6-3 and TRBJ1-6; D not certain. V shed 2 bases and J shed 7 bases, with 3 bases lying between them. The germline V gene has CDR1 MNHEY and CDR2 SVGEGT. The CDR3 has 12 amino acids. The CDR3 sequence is CASSYGNSPLHF. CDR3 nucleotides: TGTGCCAGCAGTTACGGCAATTCACCCCTCCACTTT.

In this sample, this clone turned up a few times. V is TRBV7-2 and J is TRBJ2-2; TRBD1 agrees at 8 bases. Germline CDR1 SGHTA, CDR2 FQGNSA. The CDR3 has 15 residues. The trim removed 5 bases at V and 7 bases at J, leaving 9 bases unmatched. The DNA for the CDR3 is TGTGCCAGCAGCCGGGACAGGTCTGACAGCGGGGAGCTGTTTTTT. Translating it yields CASSRDRSDSGELFF.

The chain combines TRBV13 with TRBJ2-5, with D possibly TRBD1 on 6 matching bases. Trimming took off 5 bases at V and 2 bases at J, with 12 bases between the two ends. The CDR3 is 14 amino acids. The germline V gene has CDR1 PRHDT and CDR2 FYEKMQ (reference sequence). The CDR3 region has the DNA TGTGCCAGCAGCACTGACAGGAGACAAGAGACCCAGTACTTC. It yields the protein CASSTDRRQETQYF.

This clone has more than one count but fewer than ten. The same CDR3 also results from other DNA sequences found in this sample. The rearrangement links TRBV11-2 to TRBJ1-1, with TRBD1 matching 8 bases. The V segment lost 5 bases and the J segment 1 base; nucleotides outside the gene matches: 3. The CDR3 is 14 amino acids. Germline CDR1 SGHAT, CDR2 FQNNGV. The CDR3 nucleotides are TGTGCCAGCAGCCACGGACAGGGGAACACTGAAGCTTTCTTT. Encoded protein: CASSHGQGNTEAFF.

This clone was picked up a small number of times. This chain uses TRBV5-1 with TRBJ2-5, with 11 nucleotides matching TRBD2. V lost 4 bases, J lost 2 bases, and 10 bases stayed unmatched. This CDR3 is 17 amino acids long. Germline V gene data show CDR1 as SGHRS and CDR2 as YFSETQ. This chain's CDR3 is CASSKNSGGVPQETQYF. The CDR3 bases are TGCGCCAGCAGCAAGAATAGCGGGGGGGTTCCACAAGAGACCCAGTACTTC.

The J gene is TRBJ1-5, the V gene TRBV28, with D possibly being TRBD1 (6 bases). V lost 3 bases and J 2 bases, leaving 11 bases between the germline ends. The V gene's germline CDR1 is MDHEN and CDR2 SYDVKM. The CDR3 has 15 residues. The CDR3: CASSLYREGNQPQHF. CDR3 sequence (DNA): TGTGCCAGCAGTTTGTACAGGGAAGGCAATCAGCCCCAGCATTTT.

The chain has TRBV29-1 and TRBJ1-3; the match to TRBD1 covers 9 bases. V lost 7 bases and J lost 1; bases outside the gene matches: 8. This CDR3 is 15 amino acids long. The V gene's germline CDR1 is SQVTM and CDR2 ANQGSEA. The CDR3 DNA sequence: TGCAGCGCAACCAAACAGGGGGCTTCTGGAAACACCATATATTTT. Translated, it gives CSATKQGASGNTIYF.